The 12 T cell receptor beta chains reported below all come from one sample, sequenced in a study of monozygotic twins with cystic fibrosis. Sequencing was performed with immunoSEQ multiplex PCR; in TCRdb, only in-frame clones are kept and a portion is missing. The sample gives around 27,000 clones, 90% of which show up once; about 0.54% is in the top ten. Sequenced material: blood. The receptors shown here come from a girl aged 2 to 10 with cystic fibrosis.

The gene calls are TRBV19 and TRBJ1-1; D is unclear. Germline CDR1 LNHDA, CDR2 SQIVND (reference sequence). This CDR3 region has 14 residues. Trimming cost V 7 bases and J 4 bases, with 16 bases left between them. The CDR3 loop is CASTDGQLTTEAFF. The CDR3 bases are TGTGCCAGTACGGACGGGCAGTTGACCACTGAAGCTTTCTTT.

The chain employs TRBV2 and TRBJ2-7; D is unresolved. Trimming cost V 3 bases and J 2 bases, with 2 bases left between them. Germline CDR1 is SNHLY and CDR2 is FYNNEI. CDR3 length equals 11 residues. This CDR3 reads CASSDPYEQYF. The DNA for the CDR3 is TGTGCCAGCAGTGACCCCTACGAGCAGTACTTC.

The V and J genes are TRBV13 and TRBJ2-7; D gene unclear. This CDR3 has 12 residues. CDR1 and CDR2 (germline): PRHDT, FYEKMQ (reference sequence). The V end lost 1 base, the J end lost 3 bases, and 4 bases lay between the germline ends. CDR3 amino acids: CASSLVHYEQYF. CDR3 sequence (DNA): TGTGCCAGCAGCTTAGTTCACTACGAGCAGTACTTC.

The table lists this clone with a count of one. CDR3 nucleotide sequence: TGTGCCAGCAGCGCACAGGTTGGGGAGGGGGAGACCCAGTACTTC. Protein: CASSAQVGEGETQYF. The chain couples TRBV9 to TRBJ2-5, with 7 bases identical to TRBD2. From germline, CDR1 is SGDLS and CDR2 YYNGEE. The CDR3 is 15 amino acids. V was clipped by 3 bases and J by 5 bases; unmatched bases: 10.

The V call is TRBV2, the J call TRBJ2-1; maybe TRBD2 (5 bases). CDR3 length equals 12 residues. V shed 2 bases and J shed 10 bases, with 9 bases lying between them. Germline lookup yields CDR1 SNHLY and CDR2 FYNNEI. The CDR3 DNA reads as TGTGCCAGCAGTGAACGAGGGTTCGAGCAGTTCTTC. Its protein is CASSERGFEQFF.

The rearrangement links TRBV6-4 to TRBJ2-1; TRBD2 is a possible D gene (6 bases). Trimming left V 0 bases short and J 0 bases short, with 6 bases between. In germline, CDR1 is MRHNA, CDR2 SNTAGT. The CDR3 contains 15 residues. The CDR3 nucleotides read TGTGCCAGCAGTGACTCAGCGGGCTCCTACAATGAGCAGTTCTTC. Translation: CASSDSAGSYNEQFF.

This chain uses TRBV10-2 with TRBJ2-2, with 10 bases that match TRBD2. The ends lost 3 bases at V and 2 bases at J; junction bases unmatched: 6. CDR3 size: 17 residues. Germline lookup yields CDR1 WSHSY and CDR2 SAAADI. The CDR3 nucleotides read TGCGCCAGCAGTGAACGTAGCGGGGGGATCAACACCGGGGAGCTGTTTTTT. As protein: CASSERSGGINTGELFF.

The CDR3 here is CASSPYAGGLVQPQHF. The CDR3 region has the DNA TGTGCCAGCTCACCATATGCAGGGGGCTTGGTACAGCCCCAGCATTTT. V usage is TRBV18 and J usage is TRBJ1-5, with 8 bases fitting TRBD1. V lost 2 bases to trimming and J lost 7 bases; unmatched junction nucleotides: 10. Germline CDR1 reads KGHSH; CDR2 reads LQKENI. This CDR3 spans 16 amino acids.

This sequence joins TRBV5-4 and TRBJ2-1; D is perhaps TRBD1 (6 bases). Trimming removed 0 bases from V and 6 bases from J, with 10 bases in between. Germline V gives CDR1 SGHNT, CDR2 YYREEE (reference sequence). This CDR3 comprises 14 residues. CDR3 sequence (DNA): TGTGCCAGCAGCTTGGCAGGGGTGAGCAATGAGCAGTTCTTC. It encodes CASSLAGVSNEQFF. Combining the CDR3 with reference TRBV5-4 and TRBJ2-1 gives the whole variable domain ETGVTQSPTHLIKTRGQQVTLRCSSQSGHNTVSWYQQALGQGPQFIFQYYREEENGRGNFPPRFSGLQFPNYSSELNVNALELDDSALYLCASSLAGVSNEQFFGPGTRLTVL.

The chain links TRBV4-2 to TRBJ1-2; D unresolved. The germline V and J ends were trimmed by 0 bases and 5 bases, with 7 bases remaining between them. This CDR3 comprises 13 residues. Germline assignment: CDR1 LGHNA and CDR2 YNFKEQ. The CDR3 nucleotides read TGTGCCAGCAGCCAAGACAGCACGTATGGCTACACCTTC. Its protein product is CASSQDSTYGYTF.

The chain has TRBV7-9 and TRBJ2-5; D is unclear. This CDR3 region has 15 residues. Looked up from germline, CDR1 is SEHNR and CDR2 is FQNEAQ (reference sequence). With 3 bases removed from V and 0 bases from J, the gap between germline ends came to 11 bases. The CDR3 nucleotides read TGTGCCAGCAGCTTTCCCGGAAAGTACCAAGAGACCCAGTACTTC. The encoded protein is CASSFPGKYQETQYF.

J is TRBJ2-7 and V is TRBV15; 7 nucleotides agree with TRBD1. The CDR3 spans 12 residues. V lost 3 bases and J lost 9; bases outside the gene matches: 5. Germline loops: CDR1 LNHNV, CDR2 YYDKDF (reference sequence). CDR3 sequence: CATSRDRTTQYF. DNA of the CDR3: TGTGCCACCAGCAGGGACAGGACAACGCAGTACTTC.